This entry lists 19 T cell receptor beta chains sequenced from one sample in a study of T cell clonotyping in hematopoietic cell transplantation. The assay was immunoSEQ multiplex PCR, and TCRdb's table has in-frame clones only and misses some. The repertoire includes fewer than 25,000 clones, 90% of them detected once, and about 4% sits in the top ten. As for time point: recipient sample about 28 days before transplant, after cytoreduction. This specimen was peripheral blood mononuclear cells, taken before stem cell transplant. The receptors derive from a man in his late teens or twenties with biphenotypic leukemia. Some clones in this sample may be carry-over from other donors' samples.

The chain recombines TRBV19 with TRBJ2-3; 10 nucleotides align to TRBD1. The CDR3 spans 15 residues. V lost 5 bases to trimming and J lost 2 bases; unmatched junction nucleotides: 4. Germline values: CDR1 LNHDA, CDR2 SQIVND (reference sequence). For the CDR3, the DNA is TGTGCCAGTAGTGGGGACAGGGGCCACACAGATACGCAGTATTTT. Translated: CASSGDRGHTDTQYF.

This rearrangement joins TRBV27 to TRBJ2-2; TRBD2 is a possible D gene (6 bases). Germline values: CDR1 MNHEY, CDR2 SMNVEV (reference sequence). This CDR3 is 14 amino acids long. The V end lost 2 bases, the J end lost 4 bases, and 8 bases lay between the germline ends. This chain's CDR3 is CASSLGGSTGELFF. Written as DNA, the CDR3 is TGTGCCAGCAGTTTAGGGGGGAGCACCGGGGAGCTGTTTTTT.

This sequence joins TRBV7-2 and TRBJ2-3; no firm D call. The CDR3 runs to 15 residues. Germline loops: CDR1 SGHTA, CDR2 FQGNSA. V shed 1 base and J shed 0 bases, with 8 bases lying between them. The CDR3 DNA sequence: TGTGCCAGCAGCTTAGGGGTTACTAGCACAGATACGCAGTATTTT. It translates to CASSLGVTSTDTQYF.

The chain recombines TRBV6-5 with TRBJ2-7; no definite D call. Germline V gives CDR1 MNHEY, CDR2 SVGAGI. CDR3 size: 12 residues. Trimming removed 4 bases from V and 2 bases from J, with 6 bases in between. The CDR3 DNA reads as TGTGCCAGCAGTTCCGACACCTACGAGCAGTACTTC. Protein product: CASSSDTYEQYF.

This clone has a single count. The J gene is TRBJ2-1, the V gene TRBV9, with 12 bases identical to TRBD2. V dropped 6 bases and J dropped 10; count of bases not matched to a gene: 11. The CDR3 spans 15 residues. Germline V gene data show CDR1 as SGDLS and CDR2 as YYNGEE. CDR3 residues: CASTVGTSGPREQFF. In DNA, the CDR3 is TGTGCCAGCACCGTGGGGACTAGCGGGCCTAGGGAGCAGTTCTTC.

The chain uses TRBV10-3 and TRBJ2-7, with D uncertain. Germline V CDR1 and CDR2: ENHRY, SYGVKD. Trimming stripped 0 bases from V and 9 bases from J, with 9 bases between. The CDR3 is 12 residues long. The CDR3 bases are TGTGCCATCAGTGAGTCCGTGACGTGGCAGTACTTC. Encoded protein: CAISESVTWQYF.

The CDR3 sequence: CASRRAGAKIGTDTQYF. The CDR3, as DNA: TGTGCCAGCAGGAGGGCGGGAGCCAAAATCGGCACAGATACGCAGTATTTT. The chain uses TRBV5-5 and TRBJ2-3, with TRBD2 matching 7 bases. In germline, CDR1 is SGHKS, CDR2 YYEKEE (reference sequence). V lost 5 bases and J lost 1; bases outside the gene matches: 13. The CDR3 extends over 17 amino acids.

In DNA, the CDR3 is TGTGCCAGCAGGGAATCCGGGACATCTCAAGAGACCCAGTACTTC. Its translation: CASRESGTSQETQYF. The genes are TRBV11-2 and TRBJ2-5; the D gene is possibly TRBD1 (6 bases). Trimming pared 6 bases from V and 2 bases from J, leaving 16 bases between. This CDR3 is 15 amino acids long. CDR1 is SGHAT and CDR2 is FQNNGV in the germline V gene.

This clone was detected only a few times. The chain uses TRBV7-9 and TRBJ1-5; 9 bases align to TRBD1. This CDR3 has 17 amino acids. CDR1 and CDR2 (germline): SEHNR, FQNEAQ (reference sequence). The ends lost 1 base at V and 7 bases at J; junction bases unmatched: 11. CDR3 sequence: CASSLGAGQGRGQPQHF. CDR3 sequence (DNA): TGTGCCAGCAGCTTAGGGGCGGGACAGGGTAGAGGGCAGCCCCAGCATTTT.

V and J are TRBV5-4 and TRBJ2-7; possible D gene TRBD1, 5 bases. V was clipped by 0 bases and J by 1 base, with 8 bases between them. Germline V gene data show CDR1 as SGHNT and CDR2 as YYREEE (reference sequence). The CDR3 is 14 amino acids. The CDR3 DNA sequence: TGTGCCAGCAGCTTGGGCAGGGTTTCCTACGAGCAGTACTTC. It encodes CASSLGRVSYEQYF. Supplemented by reference TRBV5-4 and TRBJ2-7, the full variable domain reads ETGVTQSPTHLIKTRGQQVTLRCSSQSGHNTVSWYQQALGQGPQFIFQYYREEENGRGNFPPRFSGLQFPNYSSELNVNALELDDSALYLCASSLGRVSYEQYFGPGTRLTVT.

The rearrangement joins TRBV6-1 to TRBJ1-2; possibly TRBD1 for D (6 bases). CDR3 length equals 15 residues. The germline V and J ends were trimmed by 3 bases and 2 bases, with 13 bases remaining between them. Germline CDR1 reads MNHNS; CDR2 reads SASEGT. As DNA, the CDR3 is TGTGCCAGCAGTGACCTTATCCAGGGGAACTATGGCTACACCTTC. Protein product: CASSDLIQGNYGYTF.

The chain has TRBV4-1 and TRBJ2-2; 13 bases map to TRBD2. The V and J ends lost 2 bases and 5 bases, in that order; junction bases with no gene match: 8. This CDR3 is 18 amino acids long. Per the germline V gene, CDR1 is MGHRA and CDR2 is YSYEKL. DNA for the CDR3: TGCGCCAGCAGCCAACCAAGACTAGCGGGGGGCAAGACCGGGGAGCTGTTTTTT. This encodes CASSQPRLAGGKTGELFF.

The J gene is TRBJ1-1, the V gene TRBV7-9; tentatively, D is TRBD1 (6 bases). Trimming left V 2 bases short and J 4 bases short, with 14 bases between. The CDR3 is made up of 15 amino acids. CDR1 and CDR2 (germline): SEHNR, FQNEAQ (reference sequence). CDR3 bases: TGTGCCAGCAGCTTAATTCGAGGGGGGAGCACTGAAGCTTTCTTT. Its translation is CASSLIRGGSTEAFF.

The chain employs TRBV11-2 and TRBJ2-7; D gene unclear. Germline CDR1 reads SGHAT; CDR2 reads FQNNGV. V was clipped by 8 bases and J by 0 bases, with 14 bases between them. CDR3 size: 14 residues. CDR3 coding DNA: TGTGCCAGCCTGTGGACGTACGGCTCCTACGAGCAGTACTTC. As protein: CASLWTYGSYEQYF.

The chain couples TRBV9 to TRBJ2-7; D not certain. The CDR3 spans 14 residues. CDR1 is SGDLS, CDR2 YYNGEE, per germline. Between the trimmed V and J ends, which lost 4 bases and 0 bases, there was a span of 11 bases. The CDR3 DNA follows: TGTGCCAGCAGCCAGCAGGTGAGCTCCTACGAGCAGTACTTC. As protein: CASSQQVSSYEQYF.

This chain connects TRBV6-5 to TRBJ1-1; 8 bases fit TRBD1. Germline V gives CDR1 MNHEY, CDR2 SVGAGI. With 6 bases clipped from V and 5 bases from J, the junction kept 8 bases outside the gene matches. This CDR3 contains 14 residues. CDR3 in amino acids: CASRLTGGQTEAFF. The DNA for the CDR3 is TGTGCCAGCAGACTCACAGGGGGGCAGACTGAAGCTTTCTTT.

The V call is TRBV7-2, the J call TRBJ2-7; D might be TRBD2 (6 bases). The CDR3 is made up of 15 amino acids. V lost 1 base and J lost 6, with 16 bases in between. CDR1 and CDR2 from the germline V gene are SGHTA and FQGNSA. The CDR3 spells CASSLDGGAGSEQYF. The CDR3 DNA reads TGTGCCAGCAGCTTAGACGGAGGGGCTGGGAGCGAGCAGTACTTC.

The rearrangement joins TRBV5-8 to TRBJ2-7, with 7 bases lining up with TRBD1. CDR3 length: 16 amino acids. Trimming took 2 bases from V and 1 from J; bases not matched to a gene: 9. Germline lookup yields CDR1 SGHTS and CDR2 YDEGEE. CDR3: CASSFKGQWNSYEQYF. The CDR3 DNA follows: TGTGCCAGCAGCTTTAAGGGACAGTGGAATTCCTACGAGCAGTACTTC.

The rearrangement links TRBV6-1 to TRBJ2-3, with TRBD2 matching 12 bases. CDR1 is MNHNS and CDR2 is SASEGT in the germline V gene. The ends lost 2 bases at V and 5 bases at J; junction bases unmatched: 5. CDR3 size: 16 residues. CDR3 DNA sequence: TGTGCCAGCAGTGAACGGCTAGCGGGAGGGATAGATACGCAGTATTTT. It codes for CASSERLAGGIDTQYF.